This is a list of T cell receptor beta chains from one sample in a study of T cell changes during pregnancy in multiple sclerosis. Sequencing used immunoSEQ multiplex PCR; TCRdb keeps in-frame clones, though not all of them. The sample contains 91,000 or so clones, over 80% of which appear only once. The sequencing here drew on peripheral blood, taken after pregnancy. These receptors originate from a female donor with multiple sclerosis, enrolled in a pregnancy study. CDR3s include the opening cysteine and the closing phenylalanine or tryptophan. D genes are given only for firm matches. Some rows mark clone size as missing; the rest say once, few, many or name a class of expanded clone.

j_call,d_call,clone_size,v_call,cdr3_nt,cdr3_aa
TRBJ2-7,NA,NA,TRBV9,TGTGCCAGCAGCGGAACTAGTTTATGGCAGTACTTC,CASSGTSLWQYF
TRBJ1-1,NA,NA,TRBV6-5,TGTGCCAGCAGTTACGGGCAGAACACTGAAGCTTTCTTT,CASSYGQNTEAFF
TRBJ1-2,TRBD1,NA,TRBV27,TGTGCCAGCAGTTTATCGGGACAGGGGGCTGAGTCCTATGGCTACACCTTC,CASSLSGQGAESYGYTF
TRBJ2-7,TRBD2,NA,TRBV7-8,TGTGCCAGCAGTCCCGCGGGGGGGCCTTCCCACGAGCAGTACTTC,CASSPAGGPSHEQYF
TRBJ1-5,TRBD1,NA,TRBV30,TGTGCCTGGTCCCGACAGGGGGGCAATCAGCCCCAGCATTTT,CAWSRQGGNQPQHF
TRBJ1-2,NA,NA,TRBV5-1,TGCGCCAGCAGCAAGGGGCTCACCCAATTTGGCTACACCTTC,CASSKGLTQFGYTF
TRBJ2-7,NA,NA,TRBV5-1,TGCGCCAGCAGCTTGGACAGCAGCTCCTACGAGCAGTACTTC,CASSLDSSSYEQYF
TRBJ2-7,NA,NA,TRBV7-2,TGTGCCAGCAGCTTAGCTGGGGGGGGCAAAGACTACGAGCAGTACTTC,CASSLAGGGKDYEQYF
TRBJ2-3,TRBD2,NA,TRBV18,TGTGCCAGCTCACCTAGACTAGCGGGCTCTGGTACAGATACGCAGTATTTT,CASSPRLAGSGTDTQYF
TRBJ2-1,NA,NA,TRBV11-2,TGTGCCAGCAGTGCCGGGCCCAGGGATTACAATGAGCAGTTCTTC,CASSAGPRDYNEQFF
TRBJ2-5,TRBD2,once,TRBV10-1,TGCGCCAGCAGTGACCGGGGGGGGGTTGAGACCCAGTACTTC,CASSDRGGVETQYF
TRBJ2-5,TRBD2,NA,TRBV19,TGTGCCAGTTCCGGGAGGGTCGACCGAGAGACCCAGTACTTC,CASSGRVDRETQYF
TRBJ2-5,NA,NA,TRBV18,TGTGCCAGCTCACCTAGGGGGGAGACCCAGTACTTC,CASSPRGETQYF
TRBJ2-1,TRBD2,NA,TRBV9,TGTGCCAGCAGCAGCCGGGGTAGCGGGGGGGAGGATGAGCAGTTCTTC,CASSSRGSGGEDEQFF
TRBJ1-1,NA,many,TRBV27,TGTGCCAGCAGTTTGAGGTCCCGGGGGAACACTGAAGCTTTCTTT,CASSLRSRGNTEAFF
TRBJ2-7,TRBD1,NA,TRBV6-5,TGTGCCACCGAGATCTCGGGGACAGGAGAGCAGTACTTC,CATEISGTGEQYF
TRBJ1-1,NA,NA,TRBV30,TGTGCCTGGACCAGGGATGGGGACACTGAAGCTTTCTTT,CAWTRDGDTEAFF
TRBJ2-1,TRBD2,NA,TRBV2,TGTGCCAGCAGCGAAATAGCGGGTAGCTCCTACAATGAGCAGTTCTTC,CASSEIAGSSYNEQFF
TRBJ2-3,NA,NA,TRBV23-1,TGCGCCAGCAGTCACCCCTTTTATACGCAGTATTTT,CASSHPFYTQYF
TRBJ2-7,TRBD2,NA,TRBV18,TGTGCCAGCTCACCGCCCGGGACTACCCTCTACGTGGAGCAGTACTTC,CASSPPGTTLYVEQYF
TRBJ1-1,NA,NA,TRBV15,TGTGCCACCAGCAACAGGACAACCTTTGAAGCTTTCTTT,CATSNRTTFEAFF
TRBJ1-6,NA,NA,TRBV6-1,TGTGCCAGCAGGTCTTTGGACAGAAATTCACCCCTCCACTTT,CASRSLDRNSPLHF
TRBJ1-1,NA,NA,TRBV5-4,TGTGCCAGCAGCTTGTCCGGGTACACTGAAGCTTTCTTT,CASSLSGYTEAFF
TRBJ2-1,NA,NA,TRBV7-6,TGTGCCAGCAGCTTAGTGCAGGGGAGGGCCTTCACCCCCTCCTACAATGAGCAGTTCTTC,CASSLVQGRAFTPSYNEQFF
TRBJ2-1,NA,few,TRBV5-1,TGCGCCAGCAGCTTGGCCCCCTCGGGGGACTACAATGAGCAGTTCTTC,CASSLAPSGDYNEQFF
TRBJ1-2,NA,NA,TRBV6-1,TGTGCCAGCAGTGATCCGGTCCAACCGAGTGGCTACACCTTC,CASSDPVQPSGYTF
TRBJ2-2,TRBD2,NA,TRBV4-2,TGTGCCAGCAGCCAAGATCGTAGCGGGGGTATTATTACCGGGGAGCTGTTTTTT,CASSQDRSGGIITGELFF
TRBJ1-2,TRBD1,NA,TRBV30,TGTGCCTGGAGTTCACAGGGGGTCTATGGCTACACCTTC,CAWSSQGVYGYTF
TRBJ2-7,NA,NA,TRBV5-6,TGTGCCAGCAGCTTACTGGCGGGCGCCCCTTTGGAGCAGTACTTC,CASSLLAGAPLEQYF
TRBJ2-5,NA,NA,TRBV18,TGTGCCAGCTCACCACCGGTACAGGGTTTTCGGGAGACCCAGTACTTC,CASSPPVQGFRETQYF
TRBJ1-5,NA,NA,TRBV19,TGTGCCAGTAGTATTGGAGGCGGGGGCAATCAGCCCCAGCATTTT,CASSIGGGGNQPQHF
TRBJ2-7,NA,NA,TRBV4-3,TGCGCCAGCAGCCAAGAGTTCCATGGTAGCTCCTACGAGCAGTACTTC,CASSQEFHGSSYEQYF
TRBJ2-7,NA,NA,TRBV5-1,TGCGCCAGCAGCTTTTTAGACGAGCAGTACTTC,CASSFLDEQYF
TRBJ2-2,NA,NA,TRBV27,TGTGCCAGCAGTTTGTATGGACAGGGAGGGACCGGGGAGCTGTTTTTT,CASSLYGQGGTGELFF
TRBJ2-5,NA,NA,TRBV11-2,TGTGCCAGCAGCTTAGGTCCAGTCGCAGAGACCCAGTACTTC,CASSLGPVAETQYF
TRBJ1-1,TRBD1,NA,TRBV19,TGTGCCAGTAGTGTGGGACAGGTAGGAAAGGAAGCTTTCTTT,CASSVGQVGKEAFF
TRBJ2-7,TRBD1,NA,TRBV7-2,TGTGCCAGCAGCCCCGGGACAGGTGCCTACGAGCAGTACTTC,CASSPGTGAYEQYF